One and the same sample provided the 2 T cell receptor beta chains below, sequenced in a study of shared clonotypes between healthy human individuals. Profiling relied on immunoSEQ multiplex PCR, and the TCRdb table lists in-frame clones only, not all of them. The table has millions of clones, about 92% seen once. The material sequenced was naive CD4+ T cells sorted from blood. Subset of the sample: CD45RA+ positively selected. The receptor source for this set is a young man in good health.

The rearrangement joins TRBV7-2 to TRBJ1-6; D ambiguous. The CDR3 consists of 15 residues. Trimming stripped 1 base from V and 6 bases from J, with 10 bases between. From germline, CDR1 is SGHTA and CDR2 FQGNSA. The CDR3 bases are TGTGCCAGCAGCTTAGGTCCACAGTCTAATTCACCCCTCCACTTT. It specifies CASSLGPQSNSPLHF.

The chain recombines TRBV18 with TRBJ2-3, with 9 bases lining up with TRBD1. The CDR3 has 16 amino acids. CDR1 is KGHSH, CDR2 LQKENI, per germline. The V gene end was trimmed by 2 bases and the J gene end by 2 bases; junction bases not matched to a gene: 5. The CDR3 loop is CASSPSGQGFTDTQYF. The CDR3 region has the DNA TGTGCCAGCTCACCATCTGGACAGGGGTTCACAGATACGCAGTATTTT.